Following are 26 T cell receptor beta chains from one sample sequenced in a study of T cell responses to AZD1222 COVID-19 vaccine (dated by TCRdb to about 2021). The time point label corresponds to: baseline before first vaccination. Libraries were prepared through the immunoSEQ multiplex PCR assay. TCRdb mirrors the immuneACCESS table, restricted to in-frame sequences. Some clones are absent from its copies; in checked studies, under half trace to an unresolved V gene, and the reason for the others is unknown. The sample table contains tens of thousands of clones; only one count was recorded for 85% to 90% of them. The top ten clones comprise roughly 29% of the sample. The source was peripheral blood, collected on day 0 of AZD1222 vaccination. These receptors were taken from an adult in good health.

The chain has TRBV7-2 and TRBJ2-5; no clear D. The CDR3 totals 14 residues. Trimming pared 5 bases from V and 5 bases from J, leaving 15 bases between. CDR1 is SGHTA and CDR2 is FQGNSA in the germline V gene. CDR3 nucleotides: TGTGCCAGCAGCCCTCTTGTTCCTAGGGAGACCCAGTACTTC. Encoded protein: CASSPLVPRETQYF.

The V call is TRBV28, the J call TRBJ2-7; D possibly corresponds to TRBD2 (6 bases). The length of the CDR3 is 15 residues. Germline CDR1 and CDR2: MDHEN and SYDVKM. Trimming removed 4 bases from V and 3 bases from J, with 16 bases in between. In nucleotides, the CDR3 is TGTGCCAGCAGTTCCCCTCGACTAGAAAGCTACGAGCAGTACTTC. Protein: CASSSPRLESYEQYF.

The count of this clone is one. This chain joins TRBV9 and TRBJ1-1, with D uncertain. This CDR3 contains 14 residues. CDR1 and CDR2 from the germline V gene are SGDLS and YYNGEE. The V end was cut by 6 bases, the J end by 3 bases, with 15 bases between. The CDR3 coding sequence is TGTGCCAGCACCGGAGGTCCCGGAGACACTGAAGCTTTCTTT. Translation: CASTGGPGDTEAFF.

The chain couples TRBV28 to TRBJ2-7; D unclear. The V and J ends lost 3 bases and 6 bases respectively, with 15 bases between them. Germline CDR1 MDHEN, CDR2 SYDVKM. There are 14 residues in the CDR3. The chain's CDR3 is CASSFRLGLIEQYF. DNA of the CDR3: TGTGCCAGCAGTTTCAGGCTCGGATTAATCGAGCAGTACTTC.

The J gene is TRBJ2-1, the V gene TRBV11-2; perhaps TRBD2 as D (6 bases). The V end was cut by 5 bases, the J end by 5 bases, with 13 bases between. Per germline, CDR1 SGHAT and CDR2 FQNNGV. The CDR3 contains 14 residues. DNA for the CDR3: TGTGCCAGCAGCACACCGGGACTCAACAATGAGCAGTTCTTC. This gives the protein CASSTPGLNNEQFF.

The chain has TRBV28 and TRBJ1-2; D call uncertain. The CDR3 loop spans 10 amino acids. V lost 8 bases and J 4 bases, leaving 5 bases between the germline ends. Germline V gene sequence: CDR1 MDHEN, CDR2 SYDVKM. The CDR3 region has the DNA TGTGCCAGCCAACCCTATGGCTACACCTTC. It codes for CASQPYGYTF.

The rearrangement uses TRBV5-6 and TRBJ2-3; D is possibly TRBD2 (5 bases). The length of the CDR3 is 15 residues. The germline gives CDR1 SGHDT, CDR2 YYEEEE. The V gene lost 0 bases and the J gene lost 6 bases, with 14 bases spanning the gap. The CDR3 DNA reads TGTGCCAGCAGCTTGGGTGGGAGTACGGCGGATACGCAGTATTTT. It is translated as CASSLGGSTADTQYF. Variable domain in full (rest from reference TRBV5-6 and TRBJ2-3): DAGVTQSPTHLIKTRGQQVTLRCSPKSGHDTVSWYQQALGQGPQFIFQYYEEEERQRGNFPDRFSGHQFPNYSSELNVNALLLGDSALYLCASSLGGSTADTQYFGPGTRLTVL.

The rearrangement joins TRBV6-4 to TRBJ2-1; D perhaps matches TRBD2 (6 bases). V dropped 6 bases and J dropped 3 bases, with 15 bases sitting between them. This CDR3 contains 15 residues. Germline loops: CDR1 MRHNA, CDR2 SNTAGT. CDR3 protein: CASRRKAGGYNEQFF. CDR3 in DNA: TGTGCCAGCAGACGGAAAGCGGGCGGCTACAATGAGCAGTTCTTC.

This chain joins TRBV2 and TRBJ1-3; D ambiguous. The CDR3 runs to 15 residues. From germline, CDR1 is SNHLY and CDR2 FYNNEI. Trimming shortened V by 7 bases and J by 0 bases, and 13 bases separated the two germline ends. The CDR3 spells CASTRGSISGNTIYF. For the CDR3, the DNA is TGTGCCAGCACCCGGGGAAGTATCTCTGGAAACACCATATATTTT.

The CDR3 reads CASSPIAPLGHEQYF. CDR3 DNA: TGTGCCAGCAGCCCCATAGCCCCGTTGGGTCACGAGCAGTACTTC. The rearrangement links TRBV7-9 to TRBJ2-7; D gene unclear. With 5 bases removed from V and 5 bases from J, the gap between germline ends came to 19 bases. CDR3 length equals 15 residues. Germline CDR1 reads SEHNR; CDR2 reads FQNEAQ (reference sequence).

This chain uses TRBV18 with TRBJ2-1; TRBD1 matches 7 bases. With 0 bases clipped from V and 5 bases from J, the junction kept 7 bases outside the gene matches. The CDR3 extends over 16 amino acids. Germline values: CDR1 KGHSH, CDR2 LQKENI. CDR3 bases: TGTGCCAGCTCACCACCATCCGGGACAGATCACAATGAGCAGTTCTTC. It translates to CASSPPSGTDHNEQFF.

The chain links TRBV6-5 to TRBJ1-3; 7 bases match TRBD1. Trimming removed 4 bases from V and 5 bases from J; junction bases left unmatched: 11. The CDR3 is 16 residues long. Germline V gives CDR1 MNHEY, CDR2 SVGAGI. CDR3 in DNA: TGTGCCAGCAGTTCTAATACAGGGGTTTTTCGAAACACCATATATTTT. It encodes CASSSNTGVFRNTIYF.

This clone came up once. The gene calls are TRBV5-1 and TRBJ2-1; 9 nucleotides match TRBD2. V lost 2 bases and J lost 8; bases outside the gene matches: 5. There are 14 residues in the CDR3. The germline gives CDR1 SGHRS, CDR2 YFSETQ. CDR3 residues: CASSLSGGSDEQFF. The CDR3 DNA reads as TGCGCCAGCAGCTTAAGCGGGGGGTCAGATGAGCAGTTCTTC.

This chain uses TRBV7-2 with TRBJ2-1, with 9 nucleotides matching TRBD2. CDR3 length: 16 residues. Per the germline V gene, CDR1 is SGHTA and CDR2 is FQGNSA. V lost 2 bases, J lost 13 bases, and 15 bases stayed unmatched. CDR3 coding DNA: TGTGCCAGCAGCTTAAAAAGAGCTAGCGGGGTACTAGTTCAGTTCTTC. Translated, it gives CASSLKRASGVLVQFF. Complete variable domain (other parts from reference TRBV7-2 and TRBJ2-1): GAGVSQSPSNKVTEKGKDVELRCDPISGHTALYWYRQSLGQGLEFLIYFQGNSAPDKSGLPSDRFSAERTGGSVSTLTIQRTQQEDSAVYLCASSLKRASGVLVQFFGPGTRLTVL.

The chain has TRBV6-1 and TRBJ2-3, with TRBD2 matching over 10 bases. CDR3 size: 17 residues. After removal of 4 bases from V and 5 bases from J, the junction contained 12 bases not matched to a gene. The germline CDR1 and CDR2 sequences are MNHNS and SASEGT. The CDR3, as DNA: TGTGCCAGCAGTGCTAAGACTAGCGGGCCCACTCTAGATACGCAGTATTTT. This gives the protein CASSAKTSGPTLDTQYF.

The chain links TRBV9 to TRBJ2-1, with 8 bases lining up with TRBD2. From germline, CDR1 is SGDLS and CDR2 YYNGEE. CDR3 length: 15 amino acids. With V trimmed by 3 bases and J by 3 bases, 5 bases remained unmatched. The chain's CDR3 is CASSAVTSGYNEQFF. DNA for the CDR3: TGTGCCAGCAGCGCCGTAACTAGCGGCTACAATGAGCAGTTCTTC.

The rearrangement joins TRBV28 to TRBJ2-7; TRBD2 aligns across 7 bases. V lost 7 bases and J lost 3; bases outside the gene matches: 9. The length of the CDR3 is 14 residues. The germline CDR1 and CDR2 sequences are MDHEN and SYDVKM. The CDR3 DNA reads TGTGCCAGCACCCCTTGGGGGGGGGTCTACGAGCAGTACTTC. Translating it yields CASTPWGGVYEQYF.

The rearrangement joins TRBV19 to TRBJ1-1; D is uncertain. V was cut by 3 bases and J by 1 base, with 9 bases left in between. The CDR3 extends over 14 amino acids. Germline assignment: CDR1 LNHDA and CDR2 SQIVND (reference sequence). This chain's CDR3 is CASSIGIGNTEAFF. The CDR3 DNA sequence: TGTGCCAGTAGTATTGGTATTGGGAACACTGAAGCTTTCTTT.

The sample holds many counts of this clone. The chain links TRBV9 to TRBJ1-6; D gene uncertain. This CDR3 spans 14 amino acids. The germline V and J ends were trimmed by 1 base and 8 bases, with 10 bases remaining between them. Germline V gene lookup returns CDR1 SGDLS and CDR2 YYNGEE. Here the CDR3 DNA reads TGTGCCAGCAGCGTAAGTGGGCGCGATTCACCCCTCCACTTT. Protein product: CASSVSGRDSPLHF.

The chain employs TRBV30 and TRBJ1-4; D is unresolved. Trimming took 3 bases from V and 6 from J, leaving 14 bases between them. Germline V gene lookup returns CDR1 GTSNPN and CDR2 SVGIG (reference sequence). This CDR3 is built from 14 residues. CDR3: CAWRGRGAHEKLFF. The CDR3 region has the DNA TGTGCCTGGAGAGGCCGGGGAGCTCATGAAAAACTGTTTTTT.

This clone occurred once. This chain connects TRBV3-1 (or the pseudogene TRBV3-2) to TRBJ2-1, with 8 bases lining up with TRBD2. The CDR3 contains 15 residues. After removal of 4 bases from V and 3 bases from J, the junction contained 5 bases not matched to a gene. The germline gives CDR1 LGHDT, CDR2 YNNKEL (reference sequence). CDR3 protein: CASSLIAGNYNEQFF. CDR3 in DNA: TGTGCCAGCAGCCTGATAGCGGGAAACTACAATGAGCAGTTCTTC.

This chain uses TRBV19 with TRBJ1-5; D remains ambiguous. This CDR3 is 12 amino acids long. Germline assignment: CDR1 LNHDA and CDR2 SQIVND (reference sequence). V gave up 5 bases and J gave up 0 bases, with 2 bases separating them. In DNA form, the CDR3 reads TGTGCCAGTAGTTATAGCAATCAGCCCCAGCATTTT. It codes for CASSYSNQPQHF. The whole variable domain, remainder taken from reference TRBV19 and TRBJ1-5, is DGGITQSPKYLFRKEGQNVTLSCEQNLNHDAMYWYRQDPGQGLRLIYYSQIVNDFQKGDIAEGYSVSREKKESFPLTVTSAQKNPTAFYLCASSYSNQPQHFGDGTRLSIL.

The chain has TRBV7-8 and TRBJ1-3; unclear D gene. This CDR3 has 14 residues. Germline V lookup: CDR1 SGHVS, CDR2 FQNEAQ. With 3 bases removed from V and 2 bases from J, the gap between germline ends came to 8 bases. The CDR3 is CASSFQRTGNTIYF. CDR3 nucleotides: TGTGCCAGCAGCTTCCAGAGAACTGGAAACACCATATATTTT.

The V gene is TRBV5-1, the J gene TRBJ2-1; no definite D call. Looked up from germline, CDR1 is SGHRS and CDR2 is YFSETQ. V dropped 4 bases and J dropped 5 bases, with 7 bases sitting between them. CDR3 length: 12 residues. CDR3 sequence reads: CASSIANNEQFF. CDR3 coding DNA: TGCGCCAGCAGCATCGCGAACAATGAGCAGTTCTTC. The entire variable domain, with the rest obtained from reference TRBV5-1 and TRBJ2-1, is as follows: KAGVTQTPRYLIKTRGQQVTLSCSPISGHRSVSWYQQTPGQGLQFLFEYFSETQRNKGNFPGRFSGRQFSNSRSEMNVSTLELGDSALYLCASSIANNEQFFGPGTRLTVL.

The V gene is TRBV20-1, the J gene TRBJ2-1; D is undetermined. The CDR3 loop spans 11 amino acids. V was trimmed by 1 base and J by 8 bases, leaving 6 bases between them. Germline lookup yields CDR1 DFQATT and CDR2 SNEGSKA (reference sequence). The CDR3 protein is CSARGPYEQFF. CDR3 sequence (DNA): TGCAGTGCTAGAGGTCCCTATGAGCAGTTCTTC.

The chain carries TRBV18 and TRBJ1-1; D not certain. The ends were cut back, 6 bases at V and 4 bases at J, with 15 bases in the middle. Looked up from germline, CDR1 is KGHSH and CDR2 is LQKENI. The CDR3 is made up of 14 amino acids. The CDR3 nucleotides are TGTGCCAGCTCGCAACTTGGATCTGGCACTGAAGCTTTCTTT. The encoded protein is CASSQLGSGTEAFF.